The 14 T cell receptor beta chains in this list originate from one sample, sequenced in a study of T cells in Graves' hyperthyroidism and ophthalmopathy. Amplified TCR beta CDR3 regions came from RNA transcripts. A set of HTBI primers served as the primers for a first-round RT-PCR of the TCR CDR3. TCRdb analysed the multiplex PCR reads with MiXCR anew, one entry per CDR3 protein. Seen here are fewer than 750,000 distinct CDR3 sequences, about 15% observed once, and the top ten hold approximately 4.3%. Sample: blood. The receptors come from a woman in her thirties or forties with Graves' ophthalmopathy.

This clonotype was observed at least ten times. As DNA, the CDR3 is TGTGCCAGCAGTCCCCGGGGACAGGGGAATCATGGCTACACCTTC. This codes for CASSPRGQGNHGYTF. The genes are TRBV28 and TRBJ1-2; 10 bases are shared with TRBD1. Unmatched junction bases numbered 9, after V lost 5 bases and J lost 6 bases. Per germline, CDR1 MDHEN and CDR2 SYDVKM. The CDR3 spans 15 residues.

V is TRBV11-2 and J is TRBJ1-2; 7 bases fit TRBD1. J was trimmed by 7 bases and V by 1 base; bases with no gene match: 12. This CDR3 spans 16 amino acids. CDR1 and CDR2 (germline): SGHAT, FQNNGV. The CDR3 protein is CASSLVGGREGRGYTF. Here the CDR3 DNA reads TGTGCCAGCAGCTTAGTAGGGGGCAGGGAGGGACGTGGCTACACCTTC.

This clonotype was seen at least ten times. The gene calls are TRBV10-3 and TRBJ2-5; tentative D call: TRBD2 (6 bases). CDR1 ENHRY and CDR2 SYGVKD come from the germline V gene. Trimming took off 3 bases at V and 5 bases at J, with 16 bases between the two ends. The CDR3 is made up of 15 amino acids. As DNA, the CDR3 is TGTGCCATCAGTGATCTTTCACGGACTACGGAGACCCAGTACTTC. Its translation: CAISDLSRTTETQYF.

This clonotype occurred many times. The rearrangement uses TRBV27 and TRBJ1-5; D remains ambiguous. Per the germline V gene, CDR1 is MNHEY and CDR2 is SMNVEV (reference sequence). With 3 bases removed from V and 4 bases from J, the gap between germline ends came to 7 bases. The CDR3 totals 13 residues. This CDR3 is CASSFRSNQPQHF. The CDR3 region has the DNA TGTGCCAGCAGTTTCAGGTCAAATCAGCCCCAGCATTTT.

V usage is TRBV4-3 and J usage is TRBJ1-1; unclear D gene. CDR3 size: 14 residues. CDR1 is LGHNA and CDR2 is YSLEER in the germline V gene. Trimming took 3 bases from V and 3 from J, leaving 11 bases between them. CDR3 sequence reads: CASSHQQEDTEAFF. The CDR3 coding sequence is TGCGCCAGCAGCCATCAGCAGGAGGACACTGAAGCTTTCTTT.

There are many counts of this clonotype. The chain combines TRBV4-1 with TRBJ1-1; D is uncertain. V gave up 2 bases and J gave up 3 bases, with 10 bases separating them. This CDR3 is built from 14 residues. The germline CDR1 and CDR2 sequences are MGHRA and YSYEKL. The CDR3 coding sequence is TGCGCCAGCAGCCAATCGAGAAGTTACACTGAAGCTTTCTTT. Residues: CASSQSRSYTEAFF.

This clonotype was detected ten times or more. This chain links TRBV7-9 with TRBJ2-7; 11 bases agree with TRBD2. This CDR3 comprises 17 residues. The V and J ends lost 5 bases and 2 bases, in that order; junction bases with no gene match: 11. Germline V CDR1 and CDR2: SEHNR, FQNEAQ (reference sequence). For the CDR3, the DNA is TGTGCCAGCAGCCCCCGGTGGACTAGCGGGCCTACCTACGAGCAGTACTTC. It yields the protein CASSPRWTSGPTYEQYF.

This clonotype has only a few counts. The chain recombines TRBV20-1 with TRBJ2-5; D is perhaps TRBD1 (6 bases). Per the germline V gene, CDR1 is DFQATT and CDR2 is SNEGSKA (reference sequence). Trimming stripped 1 base from V and 2 bases from J, with 11 bases between. The CDR3 contains 14 residues. The CDR3 loop is CSARGGDTQETQYF. As DNA, the CDR3 is TGCAGTGCTAGAGGTGGGGACACGCAAGAGACCCAGTACTTC.

The chain couples TRBV6-1 to TRBJ2-5; D might be TRBD2 (6 bases). In germline, CDR1 is MNHNS, CDR2 SASEGT. With 8 bases removed from V and 2 bases from J, the gap between germline ends came to 18 bases. The CDR3 totals 15 residues. The CDR3 loop reads CASGKGLAIQETQYF. Here the CDR3 DNA reads TGTGCCAGCGGGAAGGGTCTAGCGATTCAAGAGACCCAGTACTTC.

This rearrangement joins TRBV27 to TRBJ2-7; tentatively, D is TRBD2 (6 bases). Germline V gene data show CDR1 as MNHEY and CDR2 as SMNVEV (reference sequence). The V end was cut by 5 bases, the J end by 6 bases, with 14 bases between. The CDR3 runs to 13 residues. For the CDR3, the DNA is TGTGCCAGCAGTGCGGGATGGGGCTCCGAGCAGTACTTC. Translation: CASSAGWGSEQYF.

This clonotype was detected many times. The chain links TRBV6-5 to TRBJ2-7; no firm D call. V lost 6 bases, J lost 0 bases, and 9 bases lay in between. CDR1 is MNHEY and CDR2 is SVGAGI in the germline V gene. The CDR3 spans 13 residues. The CDR3 region is CASRGSSSYEQYF. In nucleotides, the CDR3 is TGTGCCAGCAGAGGTTCCAGCTCCTACGAGCAGTACTTC.

The chain recombines TRBV7-9 with TRBJ1-1; D possibly corresponds to TRBD1 (5 bases). This CDR3 contains 14 residues. V was shortened by 5 bases and J by 1 base, with 11 bases between the two germline ends. Germline-derived CDR1 and CDR2 are SEHNR and FQNEAQ (reference sequence). The CDR3 DNA follows: TGTGCCAGCAGCGCGTCAGGGAGGAACACTGAAGCTTTCTTT. Protein: CASSASGRNTEAFF. Together with reference TRBV7-9 and TRBJ1-1, the CDR3 gives the full variable domain: DTGVSQNPRHKITKRGQNVTFRCDPISEHNRLYWYRQTLGQGPEFLTYFQNEAQLEKSRLLSDRFSAERPKGSFSTLEIQRTEQGDSAMYLCASSASGRNTEAFFGQGTRLTVV.

In its sample, this clonotype was seen many times. The rearrangement links TRBV20-1 to TRBJ1-5; D not resolved. Trimming removed 6 bases at V and 1 base at J, with 19 bases between. CDR3 size: 16 residues. Looked up from germline, CDR1 is DFQATT and CDR2 is SNEGSKA (reference sequence). CDR3 protein: CSALGEGGISNQPQHF. In DNA form, the CDR3 reads TGCAGTGCCCTAGGAGAGGGCGGTATCAGCAATCAGCCCCAGCATTTT.

This clonotype was found many times. The V and J genes are TRBV29-1 and TRBJ2-5; 9 bases map to TRBD1. Per the germline V gene, CDR1 is SQVTM and CDR2 is ANQGSEA. The CDR3 totals 13 residues. With 4 bases clipped from V and 4 bases from J, the junction kept 4 bases outside the gene matches. CDR3 in DNA: TGCAGCGTTGTGACAGGGGGGTCAGAGACCCAGTACTTC. Its translation: CSVVTGGSETQYF.